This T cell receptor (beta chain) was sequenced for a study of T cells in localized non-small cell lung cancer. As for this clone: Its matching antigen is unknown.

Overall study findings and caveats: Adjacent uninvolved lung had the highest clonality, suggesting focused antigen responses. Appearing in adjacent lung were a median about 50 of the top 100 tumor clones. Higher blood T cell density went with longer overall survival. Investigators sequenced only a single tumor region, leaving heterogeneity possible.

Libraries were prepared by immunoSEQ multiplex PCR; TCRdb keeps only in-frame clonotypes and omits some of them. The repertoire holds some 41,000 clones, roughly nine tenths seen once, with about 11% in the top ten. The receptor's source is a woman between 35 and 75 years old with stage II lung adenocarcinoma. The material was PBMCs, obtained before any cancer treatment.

CDR3 loop: CASSYGQATRGEKLFF. CDR3 nucleotide sequence: TGTGCCAGCAGTTACGGTCAGGCTACAAGGGGTGAAAAACTGTTTTTT. The chain couples TRBV6-6 to TRBJ1-4, with a weak D call TRBD1 (5 bases). The V end was cut by 2 bases, the J end by 7 bases, with 17 bases between. Germline V lookup: CDR1 MNHNY, CDR2 SVGAGI (reference sequence). The CDR3 runs 16 residues.